The 5 T cell receptor beta chains listed next were all sequenced from one sample in a study of Graves' ophthalmopathy and Graves' hyperthyroidism. From RNA, the CDR3 regions of TCR beta chains were amplified and sequenced. First-round RT-PCR used HTBI primers; second-round multiplex PCR followed. TCRdb processed the multiplex PCR reads anew with MiXCR; each CDR3 protein has one entry. The profile covers around 1,200,000 distinct CDR3 sequences, with roughly two fifths appearing a single time and approximately 10% taken by the ten largest. The source material was peripheral blood or thyroid tissue (not recorded which). Receptors originate from an adult man with Graves' hyperthyroidism.

This sequence joins TRBV12-3 or TRBV12-4 and TRBJ1-5; possible D gene TRBD1, 6 bases. Trimming pared 1 base from V and 4 bases from J, leaving 14 bases between. This CDR3 spans 16 amino acids. The CDR3 loop is CASSLGGQYRNQPQHF. In DNA, the CDR3 is TGTGCCAGCAGTTTAGGTGGACAGTATAGGAATCAGCCCCAGCATTTT.

Only a few counts were recorded for this clonotype. This chain connects TRBV29-1 to TRBJ2-7; TRBD1 matches at 9 bases. The germline CDR1 and CDR2 sequences are SQVTM and ANQGSEA. The CDR3 spans 15 residues. V lost 0 bases to trimming and J lost 3 bases; unmatched junction nucleotides: 6. For the CDR3, the DNA is TGCAGCGTTGAAGACCCCGGGACAGGGCTCTACGAGCAGTACTTC. It translates to CSVEDPGTGLYEQYF.

This clonotype was counted ten times or more. This chain connects TRBV10-3 to TRBJ2-7, with 9 bases that match TRBD1. CDR3 size: 12 residues. Germline V lookup: CDR1 ENHRY, CDR2 SYGVKD. Trimming removed 6 bases from V and 6 bases from J; junction bases left unmatched: 3. This CDR3 reads CAIRDRGLEQYF. The CDR3 nucleotides are TGTGCCATCAGGGACAGGGGACTCGAGCAGTACTTC.

This clonotype showed up many times. The CDR3 reads CASSGWTQDGYTF. CDR3 DNA sequence: TGCGCCAGCAGCGGATGGACACAAGATGGCTACACCTTC. V gene TRBV5-1 combines with J gene TRBJ1-2; tentatively, D is TRBD1 (5 bases). Germline V gives CDR1 SGHRS, CDR2 YFSETQ. V was clipped by 4 bases and J by 6 bases, with 13 bases between them. CDR3 length: 13 residues.

This chain connects TRBV9 to TRBJ2-7; 7 bases line up with TRBD1. Germline-derived CDR1 and CDR2 are SGDLS and YYNGEE. V shed 4 bases, J shed 0 bases, and the junction held 7 bases outside the gene matches. CDR3 length: 15 amino acids. CDR3 in amino acids: CASSQLQGSSYEQYF. The DNA for the CDR3 is TGTGCCAGCAGCCAGTTACAGGGGAGCTCCTACGAGCAGTACTTC.